One and the same sample provided the 5 T cell receptor beta chains below, sequenced in a study of identical twins. TCRdb independently ran MiXCR on the 5' RACE reads; one entry per CDR3 protein. The data show under 450,000 distinct CDR3 sequences, with 15% to 20% seen just once and roughly 12% held by the top ten. Sequencing was carried out using naive T cells sorted from blood. The source is a man aged 50 to 60 in good health.

V and J are TRBV27 and TRBJ1-2; D not certain. The CDR3 contains 14 residues. The V end lost 0 bases, the J end lost 4 bases, and 9 bases lay between the germline ends. Germline CDR1 is MNHEY and CDR2 is SMNVEV (reference sequence). The CDR3 reads CASSLSSVSYGYTF. The CDR3 coding sequence is TGTGCCAGCAGTTTATCGAGTGTTTCCTATGGCTACACCTTC.

This clonotype was detected ten times or more. The chain combines TRBV4-2 with TRBJ2-2; 9 nucleotides agree with TRBD1. CDR3 length equals 16 residues. V dropped 2 bases and J dropped 8; count of bases not matched to a gene: 9. Per germline, CDR1 LGHNA and CDR2 YNFKEQ. This CDR3 is CASSQNPGTGYGELFF. CDR3 sequence (DNA): TGTGCCAGCAGCCAAAATCCAGGGACAGGGTATGGGGAGCTGTTTTTT.

The chain uses TRBV7-2 and TRBJ2-5; possible D gene TRBD2, 5 bases. This CDR3 is built from 14 residues. Looked up from germline, CDR1 is SGHTA and CDR2 is FQGNSA. Trimming removed 2 bases from V and 5 bases from J, with 12 bases in between. The CDR3 DNA is TGTGCCAGCAGCTTAAGCGGTAGCAGGGAGACCCAGTACTTC. This sequence encodes CASSLSGSRETQYF.

This clonotype was observed many times. The gene calls are TRBV20-1 and TRBJ1-4; TRBD1 matches 7 bases. CDR3 length equals 14 residues. CDR1 DFQATT and CDR2 SNEGSKA come from the germline V gene (reference sequence). With V trimmed by 5 bases and J by 3 bases, 6 bases remained unmatched. The CDR3 region has the DNA TGCAGTGCTTACCGACAGGGCCCTAATGAAAAACTGTTTTTT. This gives the protein CSAYRQGPNEKLFF.

Only a few counts were recorded for this clonotype. CDR3 DNA: TGTGCCAGCAGCCCCGGGACTAGCGGGAGGAATGAGCAGTTCTTC. Translated: CASSPGTSGRNEQFF. J is TRBJ2-1 and V is TRBV11-2, with 15 bases aligning to TRBD2. The V segment lost 5 bases and the J segment 7 bases; nucleotides outside the gene matches: 3. The CDR3 is made up of 15 amino acids. CDR1 and CDR2 (germline): SGHAT, FQNNGV.